This T cell receptor (beta chain) was found in a study of blood T cell repertoires in COVID-19. About the study: Sites across the United States, Italy and Spain contributed samples from acute and convalescent COVID-19. T cells, B-cell-depleted T cells, or PBMCs supplied cDNA or gDNA.

This CDR3 is built from 15 residues. Trimming took 2 bases from V and 3 from J; bases not matched to a gene: 3. The germline gives CDR1 MNHEY, CDR2 SVGEGT. Authors' analysis steps: From reference gene primer amplification, estimates of nucleated cell counts were derived. This table comes from immunoSEQ multiplex PCR, and its TCRdb copy is limited to in-frame clones, with some not included. V and J calls and clone size come straight from that table; D and trimming were deduced from the DNA. The sample lists some 42,000 clones, approximately 89% seen once, with 3.7% in the top ten. This receptor was identified in a human donor in a cohort sampled during active COVID-19. The sequencing sample was made of peripheral blood. This chain uses TRBV6-2 or TRBV6-3 with TRBJ1-2, with 10 bases that match TRBD1. The CDR3 DNA is TGTGCCAGCAGTTACCCCGGGACAGGGGACTATGGCTACACCTTC. Its protein product is CASSYPGTGDYGYTF.